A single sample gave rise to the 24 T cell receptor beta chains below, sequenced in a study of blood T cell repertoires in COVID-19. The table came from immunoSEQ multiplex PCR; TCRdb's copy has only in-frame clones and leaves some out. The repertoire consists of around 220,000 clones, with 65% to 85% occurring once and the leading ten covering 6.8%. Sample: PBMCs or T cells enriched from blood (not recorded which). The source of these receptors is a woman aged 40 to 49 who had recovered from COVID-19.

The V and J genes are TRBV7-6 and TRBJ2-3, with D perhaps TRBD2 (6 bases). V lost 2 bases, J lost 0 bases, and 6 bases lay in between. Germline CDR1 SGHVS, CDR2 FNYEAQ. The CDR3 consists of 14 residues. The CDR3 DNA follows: TGTGCCAGCAGCTTAAGCGGGAGCACAGATACGCAGTATTTT. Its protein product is CASSLSGSTDTQYF.

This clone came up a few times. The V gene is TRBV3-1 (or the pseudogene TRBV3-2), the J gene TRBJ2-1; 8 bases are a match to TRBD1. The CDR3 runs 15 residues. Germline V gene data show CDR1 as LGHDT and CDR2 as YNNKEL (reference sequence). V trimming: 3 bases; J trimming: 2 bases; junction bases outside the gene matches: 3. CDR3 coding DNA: TGTGCCAGCAGCCAGGGACAGGAAACCTACAATGAGCAGTTCTTC. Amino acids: CASSQGQETYNEQFF.

The CDR3 is CASSSRVRETQYF. In nucleotides, the CDR3 is TGTGCCAGCAGCTCTCGGGTCCGGGAGACCCAGTACTTC. The chain has TRBV7-2 and TRBJ2-5, with D uncertain. In germline, CDR1 is SGHTA, CDR2 FQGNSA. The V end was cut by 4 bases, the J end by 5 bases, with 11 bases between. CDR3 length equals 13 residues.

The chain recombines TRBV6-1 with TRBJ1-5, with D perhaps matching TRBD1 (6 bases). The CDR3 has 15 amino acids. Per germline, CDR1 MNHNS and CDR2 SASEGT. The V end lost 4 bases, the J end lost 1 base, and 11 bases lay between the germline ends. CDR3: CASSVDRLSNQPQHF. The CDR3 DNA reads TGTGCCAGCAGTGTTGACAGGCTAAGCAATCAGCCCCAGCATTTT.

The CDR3 nucleotides read TGTGCCAGCAGCTTAGTCGGGAGGAGCGGGAGAGACAATGAGCAGTTCTTC. This codes for CASSLVGRSGRDNEQFF. The V and J genes are TRBV7-3 and TRBJ2-1; 8 bases agree with TRBD2. The germline CDR1 and CDR2 sequences are SGHTA and FQGTGA. V trimming: 2 bases; J trimming: 5 bases; junction bases outside the gene matches: 11. CDR3 length: 17 amino acids.

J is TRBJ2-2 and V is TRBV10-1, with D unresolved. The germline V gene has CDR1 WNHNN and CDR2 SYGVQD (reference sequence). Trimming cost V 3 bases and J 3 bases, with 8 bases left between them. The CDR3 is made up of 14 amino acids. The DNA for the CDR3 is TGCGCCAGCAGTGAAACGCAGGACACCGGGGAGCTGTTTTTT. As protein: CASSETQDTGELFF.

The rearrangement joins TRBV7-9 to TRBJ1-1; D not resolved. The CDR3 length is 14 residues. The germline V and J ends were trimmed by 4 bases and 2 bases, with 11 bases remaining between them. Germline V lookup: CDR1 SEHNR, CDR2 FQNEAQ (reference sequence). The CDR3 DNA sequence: TGTGCCAGCAGCTCCAGGCAAGTCAACACTGAAGCTTTCTTT. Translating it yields CASSSRQVNTEAFF.

The CDR3 nucleotides are TGTGCCAGCAGCGGCGCACTAGCGGGAGTAGGCACCGGGGAGCTGTTTTTT. The encoded protein is CASSGALAGVGTGELFF. The rearrangement joins TRBV5-4 to TRBJ2-2; 11 bases fit TRBD2. Trimming removed 4 bases from V and 4 bases from J; junction bases left unmatched: 9. This CDR3 is built from 17 residues. Looked up from germline, CDR1 is SGHNT and CDR2 is YYREEE (reference sequence). Variable domain in full (rest from reference TRBV5-4 and TRBJ2-2): ETGVTQSPTHLIKTRGQQVTLRCSSQSGHNTVSWYQQALGQGPQFIFQYYREEENGRGNFPPRFSGLQFPNYSSELNVNALELDDSALYLCASSGALAGVGTGELFFGEGSRLTVL.

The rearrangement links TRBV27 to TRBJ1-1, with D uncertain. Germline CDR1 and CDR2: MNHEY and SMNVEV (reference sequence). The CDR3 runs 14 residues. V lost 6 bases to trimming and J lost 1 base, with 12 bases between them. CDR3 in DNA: TGTGCCAGCAGACAGCGGCGAGGGAACACTGAAGCTTTCTTT. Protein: CASRQRRGNTEAFF.

CDR3 in DNA: TGTGCCAGCAGCTCCAGACAGGGACTGAGCACCGGGGAGCTGTTTTTT. It is translated as CASSSRQGLSTGELFF. The gene calls are TRBV7-8 and TRBJ2-2; D may be TRBD1 (7 bases). V was trimmed by 4 bases and J by 4 bases, leaving 16 bases between them. This CDR3 has 16 residues. Germline V gene data show CDR1 as SGHVS and CDR2 as FQNEAQ.

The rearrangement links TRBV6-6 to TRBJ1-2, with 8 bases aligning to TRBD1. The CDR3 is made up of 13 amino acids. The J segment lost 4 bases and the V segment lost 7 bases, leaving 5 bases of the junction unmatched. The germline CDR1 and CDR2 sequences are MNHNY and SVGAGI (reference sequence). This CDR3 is CASNQDRVYGYTF. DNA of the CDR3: TGTGCCAGCAACCAGGACAGGGTCTATGGCTACACCTTC.

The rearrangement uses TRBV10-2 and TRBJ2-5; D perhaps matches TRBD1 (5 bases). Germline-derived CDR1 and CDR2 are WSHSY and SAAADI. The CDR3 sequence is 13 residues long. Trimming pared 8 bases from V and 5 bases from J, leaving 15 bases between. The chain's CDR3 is CASARGARETQYF. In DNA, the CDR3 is TGCGCCAGCGCTCGTGGGGCTCGGGAGACCCAGTACTTC.

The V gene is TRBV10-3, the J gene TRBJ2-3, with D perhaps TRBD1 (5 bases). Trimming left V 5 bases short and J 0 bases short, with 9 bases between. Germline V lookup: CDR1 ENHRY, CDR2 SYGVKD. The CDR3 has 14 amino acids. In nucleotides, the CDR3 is TGTGCCATCAGTCAGGGAACGAGCACAGATACGCAGTATTTT. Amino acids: CAISQGTSTDTQYF.

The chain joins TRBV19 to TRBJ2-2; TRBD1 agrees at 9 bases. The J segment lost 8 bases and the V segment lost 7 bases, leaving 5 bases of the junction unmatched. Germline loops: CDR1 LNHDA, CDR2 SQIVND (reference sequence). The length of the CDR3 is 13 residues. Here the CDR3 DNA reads TGTGCCAGTAAAAGACAGGGGGTTGGGGAGCTGTTTTTT. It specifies CASKRQGVGELFF.

The DNA for the CDR3 is TGCAGCGTTCTAAAACAGAACTCCCTCATGAACACTGAAGCTTTCTTT. This gives the protein CSVLKQNSLMNTEAFF. This chain joins TRBV29-1 and TRBJ1-1; D uncertain. The V gene's germline CDR1 is SQVTM and CDR2 ANQGSEA. This CDR3 is 16 amino acids long. V lost 5 bases and J lost 0, with 19 bases in between.

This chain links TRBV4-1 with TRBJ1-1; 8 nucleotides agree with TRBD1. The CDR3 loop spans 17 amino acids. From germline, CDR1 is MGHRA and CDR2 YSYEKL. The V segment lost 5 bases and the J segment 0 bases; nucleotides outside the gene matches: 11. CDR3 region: CASSSIRGRDLNTEAFF. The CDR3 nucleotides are TGCGCCAGCAGCTCAATCAGGGGGCGGGATTTGAACACTGAAGCTTTCTTT.

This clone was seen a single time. The CDR3 loop reads CASSNRDRGGEQYF. CDR3 nucleotides: TGTGCCAGTAGTAACCGGGACAGGGGCGGTGAGCAGTACTTC. This sequence joins TRBV19 and TRBJ2-7; 10 positions match TRBD1. This CDR3 has 14 residues. The germline V gene has CDR1 LNHDA and CDR2 SQIVND (reference sequence). J was trimmed by 7 bases and V by 4 bases; bases with no gene match: 7.

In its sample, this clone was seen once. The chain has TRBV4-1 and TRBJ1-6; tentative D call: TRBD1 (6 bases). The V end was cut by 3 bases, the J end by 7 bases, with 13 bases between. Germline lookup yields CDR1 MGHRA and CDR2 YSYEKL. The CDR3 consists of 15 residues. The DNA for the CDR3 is TGCGCCAGCAGCCAGGACGGGGGGCAGAATTCACCCCTCCACTTT. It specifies CASSQDGGQNSPLHF.

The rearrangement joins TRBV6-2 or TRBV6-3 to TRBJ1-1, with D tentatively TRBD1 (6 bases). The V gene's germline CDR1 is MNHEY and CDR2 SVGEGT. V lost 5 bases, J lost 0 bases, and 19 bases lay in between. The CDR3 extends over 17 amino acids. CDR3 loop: CASSLPLTGDLNTEAFF. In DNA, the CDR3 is TGTGCCAGCAGTCTTCCCTTGACAGGTGACTTGAACACTGAAGCTTTCTTT.

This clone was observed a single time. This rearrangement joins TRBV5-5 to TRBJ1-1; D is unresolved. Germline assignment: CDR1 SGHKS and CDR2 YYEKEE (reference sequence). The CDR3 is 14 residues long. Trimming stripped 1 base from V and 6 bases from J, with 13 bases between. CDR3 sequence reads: CASSLSAGTPEAFF. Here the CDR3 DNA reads TGTGCCAGCAGCTTGTCCGCAGGCACCCCTGAAGCTTTCTTT.

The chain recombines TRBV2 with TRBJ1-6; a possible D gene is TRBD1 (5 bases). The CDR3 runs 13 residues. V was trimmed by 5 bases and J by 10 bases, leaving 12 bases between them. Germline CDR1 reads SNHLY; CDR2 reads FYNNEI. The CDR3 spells CASSSGRESPLHF. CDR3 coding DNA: TGTGCCAGCAGTTCGGGCAGGGAATCACCCCTCCACTTT.

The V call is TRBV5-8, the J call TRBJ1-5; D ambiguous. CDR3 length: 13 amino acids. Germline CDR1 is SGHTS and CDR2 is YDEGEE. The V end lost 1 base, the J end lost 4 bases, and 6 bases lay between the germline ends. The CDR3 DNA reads TGTGCCAGCAGCTTGCTCGGGAATCAGCCCCAGCATTTT. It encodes CASSLLGNQPQHF.

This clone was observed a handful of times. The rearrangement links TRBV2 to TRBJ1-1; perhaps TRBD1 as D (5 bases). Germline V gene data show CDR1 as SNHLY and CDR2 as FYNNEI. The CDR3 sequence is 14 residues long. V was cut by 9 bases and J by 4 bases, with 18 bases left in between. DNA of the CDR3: TGTGCCAGAGGGGTCGTGAGGGGAGGCACTGAAGCTTTCTTT. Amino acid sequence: CARGVVRGGTEAFF.

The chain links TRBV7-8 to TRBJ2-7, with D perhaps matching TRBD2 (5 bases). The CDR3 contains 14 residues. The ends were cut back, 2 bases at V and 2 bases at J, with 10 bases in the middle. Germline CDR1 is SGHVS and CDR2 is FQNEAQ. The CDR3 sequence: CASSLSLGAYEQYV. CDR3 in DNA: TGTGCCAGCAGCTTAAGTCTGGGAGCCTACGAGCAGTACGTC.